This T cell receptor (beta chain) was identified during a study of blood T cell repertoires in COVID-19. Overall study context: PBMCs, B-cell-depleted T cells, or T cells were the source of the cDNA or gDNA that made up the material.

Trimming took off 2 bases at V and 4 bases at J, with 9 bases between the two ends. The germline gives CDR1 KGHSH, CDR2 LQKENI. This CDR3 region has 14 residues. Some clones are missing from TCRdb's copy, which holds only in-frame ones; the method was immunoSEQ multiplex PCR. The sample shows 250,000 to 350,000 clones, 85% to 90% of them seen only once. V usage is TRBV18 and J usage is TRBJ1-5; D is uncertain. The source is a woman under 30 with acute COVID-19. Sequences were obtained from PBMCs or T cells enriched from blood (not recorded which). DNA for the CDR3: TGTGCCAGCTCACCAAATGGGCAGAATCAGCCCCAGCATTTT. It yields the protein CASSPNGQNQPQHF.